This T cell receptor (beta chain) originates from a study of cytomegalovirus exposure and HLA in healthy donors. Researchers ran the PCR with 60 Vbeta and 13 Jbeta primers. Sequencing was performed with immunoSEQ multiplex PCR; in TCRdb, only in-frame clones are kept and a portion is missing. The data show about 87,000 clones, with less than 80% seen just once and around 24% held by the top ten. Note on this clone: Its antigen is currently unknown.

Notes on the study in general: For most TCR sequences rarity was the rule, although some public TCRs occurred in many donors. Among immune exposure information, only CMV serostatus was available. There were a few CMV-associated chains whose specificity for CMV antigens was confirmed in vitro.

Trimming took 5 bases from V and 3 from J, leaving 12 bases between them. The CDR3 has 14 residues. The germline CDR1 and CDR2 sequences are MNHNS and SASEGT. Input material: PBMCs. The V gene is TRBV6-1, the J gene TRBJ2-3, with D maybe TRBD1 (7 bases). The TCR sequence derives from a man aged 25-45 years in good health and CMV-seropositive. For the CDR3, the DNA is TGTGCCAGCAGTCCCAGGGGGGCGACAGATACGCAGTATTTT. Its protein product is CASSPRGATDTQYF.